This T cell receptor (beta chain) was observed in a study of blood T cell repertoires in COVID-19. Study information: T cells, B-cell-depleted T cells, or PBMCs provided the cDNA or gDNA that served as material.

Per the original data handling: Using reference gene primer amplification, nucleated cell counts were estimated. Sequencing used immunoSEQ multiplex PCR; TCRdb keeps in-frame clones, though not all of them. The DNA gave D and trimming, while V, J and clone size come from that table. The data contain around 270,000 clones, approximately 86% of them seen just once; the ten biggest clones take up roughly 4.9%. Germline values: CDR1 MDHEN, CDR2 SYDVKM. This CDR3 is built from 15 residues. Trimming took 2 bases from V and 2 from J; bases not matched to a gene: 3. This chain links TRBV28 with TRBJ2-1; 7 bases are a match to TRBD2. The TCR sequence derives from a woman aged 55-70 years with COVID-19, enrolled during active disease. Specimen: peripheral blood. CDR3 nucleotides: TGTGCCAGCAGTTTAGCGGGGGTTGCCTACAATGAGCAGTTCTTC. This sequence encodes CASSLAGVAYNEQFF.